The 5 T cell receptor beta chains below were found in one sample sequenced in a study of CD8+CD57+ T cells in acquired aplastic anemia. Both TCR beta VDJ combination and CDR3 sequence profiling were carried out. Genomic DNA was the template for this profiling. Via MiXCR, TCRdb re-called the reads, giving one row per CDR3 protein. The sample has fewer than 200,000 distinct CDR3 sequences, more than 45% seen once; the top ten hold 1.1%. The authors sequenced patients whose flow cytometry had shown CD8+CD57+ cell expansion. Sequenced material: sorted CD4+, CD8+, or CD8+CD57+ T cells (not recorded which) from PBMCs. The receptors were sampled from a human donor with aplastic anemia.

The chain combines TRBV29-1 with TRBJ2-7, with D tentatively TRBD1 (6 bases). Per the germline V gene, CDR1 is SQVTM and CDR2 is ANQGSEA. The CDR3 has 13 residues. Trimming took off 3 bases at V and 5 bases at J, with 14 bases between the two ends. The CDR3 region has the DNA TGCAGCGTTGATTGGGGGCTCGGGGACGAGCAGTACTTC. It is translated as CSVDWGLGDEQYF.

The sample holds many counts of this clonotype. The V call is TRBV12-3 or TRBV12-4, the J call TRBJ2-5; tentatively, D is TRBD2 (6 bases). The CDR3 is 14 residues long. Trimming took off 6 bases at V and 8 bases at J, with 19 bases between the two ends. The CDR3 nucleotides are TGTGCCAGCAGCCCGCTCCGGGACTGGGGTACCCAGTACTTC. Amino acids: CASSPLRDWGTQYF.

This clonotype was recorded many times. CDR3 in DNA: TGCAGTGCCCCGGGACAGGGGGCTTCTAACTATGGCTACACCTTC. Protein product: CSAPGQGASNYGYTF. The V gene is TRBV20-1, the J gene TRBJ1-2; 12 bases are shared with TRBD1. Trimming took 6 bases from V and 0 from J; bases not matched to a gene: 5. The CDR3 has 15 amino acids. The germline V gene encodes CDR1 DFQATT and CDR2 SNEGSKA (reference sequence).

This sequence joins TRBV2 and TRBJ1-1; 9 nucleotides agree with TRBD1. Germline CDR1 SNHLY, CDR2 FYNNEI. V was clipped by 8 bases and J by 0 bases; unmatched bases: 7. This CDR3 comprises 15 residues. In nucleotides, the CDR3 is TGTGCCAGCCGTGGACAGGGGCTGATGAACACTGAAGCTTTCTTT. This translates into CASRGQGLMNTEAFF. Using reference TRBV2 and TRBJ1-1 for the parts outside the CDR3, the full variable domain is EPEVTQTPSHQVTQMGQEVILRCVPISNHLYFYWYRQILGQKVEFLVSFYNNEISEKSEIFDDQFSVERPDGSNFTLKIRSTKLEDSAMYFCASRGQGLMNTEAFFGQGTRLTVV.

The chain couples TRBV15 to TRBJ2-7, with D possibly TRBD2 on 5 matching bases. CDR3 size: 15 residues. Germline loops: CDR1 LNHNV, CDR2 YYDKDF (reference sequence). V was pared by 0 bases and J by 7 bases, with 16 bases between. This chain's CDR3 is CATSRDRLPGVEQYF. The DNA for the CDR3 is TGTGCCACCAGCAGAGATCGGCTTCCCGGGGTGGAGCAGTACTTC.